This T cell receptor beta chain was sequenced in a study of Graves' ophthalmopathy and Graves' hyperthyroidism. V was trimmed by 1 base and J by 4 bases, leaving 11 bases between them. The CDR3 loop spans 15 amino acids. The V gene's germline CDR1 is MGHRA and CDR2 YSYEKL. This clonotype showed up just a few times. Its antigen is not identified. The authors amplified TCR beta CDR3 regions, and they did so from RNA transcripts for repertoire sequencing. First-round RT-PCR used HTBI primers; second-round multiplex PCR followed. A single record per CDR3 protein comes from TCRdb applying MiXCR to the multiplex PCR reads. This sample has roughly 410,000 distinct CDR3 sequences, with roughly 15% found just once. General observations from the study: Blood also held most thyroid clonotypes expanded above 0.001 frequency. The model predicted ophthalmopathy progression with around 69% sensitivity and approximately 72% specificity.

The source is a woman under 30 with stable Graves' hyperthyroidism. The V gene is TRBV4-1, the J gene TRBJ1-3, with D unclear. The sequencing input was peripheral blood. CDR3 sequence reads: CASSQVRAKGNTIYF. In nucleotides, the CDR3 is TGCGCCAGCAGCCAAGTTCGGGCGAAAGGAAACACCATATATTTT.